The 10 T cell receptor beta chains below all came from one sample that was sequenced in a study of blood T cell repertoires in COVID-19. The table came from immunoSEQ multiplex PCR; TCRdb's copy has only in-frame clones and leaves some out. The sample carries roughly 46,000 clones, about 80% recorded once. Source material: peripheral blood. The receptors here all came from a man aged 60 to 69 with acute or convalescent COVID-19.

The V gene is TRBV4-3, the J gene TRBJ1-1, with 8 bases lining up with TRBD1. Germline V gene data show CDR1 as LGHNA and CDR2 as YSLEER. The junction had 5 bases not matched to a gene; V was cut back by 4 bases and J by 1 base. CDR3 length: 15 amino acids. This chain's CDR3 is CASSPMTGANTEAFF. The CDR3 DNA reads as TGCGCCAGCAGCCCCATGACAGGGGCGAACACTGAAGCTTTCTTT.

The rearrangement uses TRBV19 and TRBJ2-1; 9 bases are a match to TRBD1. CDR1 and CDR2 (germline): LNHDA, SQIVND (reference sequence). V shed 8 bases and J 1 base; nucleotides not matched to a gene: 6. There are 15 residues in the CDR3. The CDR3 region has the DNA TGTGCCAGTTCGAAGACAGGGGGGTCCTACAATGAGCAGTTCTTC. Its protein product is CASSKTGGSYNEQFF.

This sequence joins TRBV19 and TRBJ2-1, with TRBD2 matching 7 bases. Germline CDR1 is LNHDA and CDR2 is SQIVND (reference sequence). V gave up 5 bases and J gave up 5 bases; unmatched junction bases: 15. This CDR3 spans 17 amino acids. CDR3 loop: CASSQGGAYPGDNEQFF. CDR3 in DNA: TGTGCCAGTAGTCAGGGAGGGGCCTACCCTGGGGACAATGAGCAGTTCTTC.

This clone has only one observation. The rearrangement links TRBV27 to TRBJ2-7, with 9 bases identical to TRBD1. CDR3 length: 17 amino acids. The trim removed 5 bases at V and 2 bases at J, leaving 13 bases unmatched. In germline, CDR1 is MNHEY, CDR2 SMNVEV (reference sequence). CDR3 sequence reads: CASSPPKGTGRTYEQYF. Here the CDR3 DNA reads TGTGCCAGCAGTCCTCCGAAGGGGACAGGGAGGACCTACGAGCAGTACTTC.

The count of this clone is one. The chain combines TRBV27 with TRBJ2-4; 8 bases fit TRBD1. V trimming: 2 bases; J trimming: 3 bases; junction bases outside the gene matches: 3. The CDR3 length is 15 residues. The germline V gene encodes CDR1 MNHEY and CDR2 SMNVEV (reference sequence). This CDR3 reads CASSLDRGGKNIQYF. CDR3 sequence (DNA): TGTGCCAGCAGTTTAGACAGGGGAGGCAAAAACATTCAGTACTTC.

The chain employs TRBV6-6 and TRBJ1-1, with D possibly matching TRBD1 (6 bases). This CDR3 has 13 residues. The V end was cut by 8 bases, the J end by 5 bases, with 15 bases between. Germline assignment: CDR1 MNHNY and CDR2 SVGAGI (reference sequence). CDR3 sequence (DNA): TGTGCCAGCCTATCACAGGGTGGGACTGAAGCTTTCTTT. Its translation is CASLSQGGTEAFF.

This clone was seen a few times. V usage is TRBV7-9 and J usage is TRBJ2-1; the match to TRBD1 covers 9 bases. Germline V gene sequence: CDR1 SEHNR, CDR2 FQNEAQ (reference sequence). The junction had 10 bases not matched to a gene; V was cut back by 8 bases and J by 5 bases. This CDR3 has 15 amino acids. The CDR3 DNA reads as TGTGCCAGCGCGACCCACAGGGGGCCACACAATGAGCAGTTCTTC. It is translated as CASATHRGPHNEQFF.

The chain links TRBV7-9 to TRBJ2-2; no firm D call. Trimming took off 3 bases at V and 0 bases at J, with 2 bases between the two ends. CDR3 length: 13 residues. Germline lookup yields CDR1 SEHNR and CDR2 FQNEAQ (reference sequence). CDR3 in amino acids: CASSFANTGELFF. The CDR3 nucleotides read TGTGCCAGCAGCTTCGCGAACACCGGGGAGCTGTTTTTT.

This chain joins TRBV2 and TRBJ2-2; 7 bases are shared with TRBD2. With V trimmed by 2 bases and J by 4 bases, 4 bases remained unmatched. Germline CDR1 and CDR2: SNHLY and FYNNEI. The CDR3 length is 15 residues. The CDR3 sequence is CASSESGGITGELFF. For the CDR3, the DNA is TGTGCCAGCAGTGAATCGGGGGGAATCACCGGGGAGCTGTTTTTT.

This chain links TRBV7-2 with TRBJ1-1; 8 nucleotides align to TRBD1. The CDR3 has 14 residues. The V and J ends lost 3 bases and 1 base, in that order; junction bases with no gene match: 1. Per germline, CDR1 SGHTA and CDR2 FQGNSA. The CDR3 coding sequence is TGTGCCAGCAGCTTCGACAGGGGGAACACTGAAGCTTTCTTT. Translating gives CASSFDRGNTEAFF.